The subject of this entry is one T cell receptor beta chain. This CDR3 comprises 16 residues. Unmatched junction bases numbered 4, after V lost 4 bases and J lost 6 bases. CDR1 is MNHEY, CDR2 SVGAGI, per germline. The sample is drawn from a study of OX40 agonist ivuxolimab in advanced cancers. Assay used: immunoSEQ multiplex PCR; TCRdb lists only in-frame clones, some missing. Among fewer than 85,000 clones listed, around 86% were seen once. This chain uses TRBV6-5 with TRBJ2-3, with 16 bases aligning to TRBD2. The sequencing here drew on CD4+ or CD8+ T cells sorted from blood, taken in a trial of the OX40 agonist ivuxolimab. The receptor comes from an adult with an advanced solid tumor such as melanoma, head and neck, liver or kidney cancer. CDR3 DNA: TGTGCCAGCAGTTCCGGGACTAGCGGGGGGGCCGATACGCAGTATTTT. Translated, it gives CASSSGTSGGADTQYF.